This entry is about one T cell receptor beta chain. In the original workflow: The authors estimated nucleated cell counts from reference gene primer amplification. Using immunoSEQ multiplex PCR, the repertoire was profiled, and TCRdb retains in-frame clones only, with some absent. V, J and clone size are taken as reported in that table, and D and trimming were inferred from the DNA itself. The profile covers 35,000 to 55,000 clones, with 70% to 90% appearing a single time and 15% to 18% taken by the ten largest. The data are from a study of blood T cell repertoires in COVID-19. Study as a whole: COVID-19 samples from acute and convalescent phases originated in the United States, Italy and Spain. The cDNA or gDNA used as material had been derived from T cells, B-cell-depleted T cells, or PBMCs.

Germline V gene lookup returns CDR1 SGHRS and CDR2 YFSETQ. Losses at the gene ends were 4 bases for V and 1 base for J; bases not matched to a gene: 7. This CDR3 has 15 residues. The origin of this receptor is a man aged 65-85 years with active COVID-19. This chain joins TRBV5-1 and TRBJ2-5; 7 positions agree with TRBD1. Sequencing was carried out using peripheral blood. The CDR3 nucleotides are TGCGCCAGCAGCACTCCGACAGGGTCCCAAGAGACCCAGTACTTC. Amino acid sequence: CASSTPTGSQETQYF.